These 22 T cell receptor beta chains share one sample of origin, sequenced in a study of T cells after yellow fever vaccination. From the 5' RACE reads, TCRdb called clonotypes with MiXCR, one entry per CDR3 protein. The sample lists approximately 550,000 distinct CDR3 sequences, less than 15% occurring once. Sequences were derived from PBMCs, sampled on the day of the yellow fever booster vaccination. These receptors came from a man aged 30-40 years who received the YFV17D yellow fever vaccine.

A few counts support this clonotype. The J gene is TRBJ1-2, the V gene TRBV12-3 or TRBV12-4; TRBD1 aligns across 8 bases. The CDR3 loop spans 13 amino acids. With 5 bases clipped from V and 7 bases from J, the junction kept 6 bases outside the gene matches. The CDR3 DNA is TGTGCCAGCAGTGTGACAGGGGTCGCTGGCTACACCTTC. This sequence encodes CASSVTGVAGYTF.

The rearrangement links TRBV11-1 to TRBJ1-5; D is undetermined. Germline CDR1 reads SGHAT; CDR2 reads FQDESV (reference sequence). This CDR3 contains 18 residues. Trimming pared 1 base from V and 5 bases from J, leaving 21 bases between. The chain's CDR3 is CASSLVSLSGISDQPQHF. CDR3 nucleotides: TGTGCCAGCAGCTTAGTTAGTTTGTCCGGCATTTCAGATCAGCCCCAGCATTTT.

The V and J genes are TRBV12-5 and TRBJ2-1, with D unresolved. The CDR3 runs to 13 residues. Per the germline V gene, CDR1 is LGHNT and CDR2 is FRNRAP. V gave up 2 bases and J gave up 7 bases, with 9 bases separating them. The CDR3, as DNA: TGTGCTAGTGGTTTGATCGATGGAAATGAGCAGTTCTTC. Its protein product is CASGLIDGNEQFF.

V gene TRBV20-1 combines with J gene TRBJ2-7; D not certain. The CDR3 loop spans 12 amino acids. Germline V CDR1 and CDR2: DFQATT, SNEGSKA (reference sequence). Trimming took off 5 bases at V and 1 base at J, with 9 bases between the two ends. Here the CDR3 reads CSARRGSYEQYF. Written as DNA, the CDR3 is TGCAGTGCTCGTAGAGGTTCCTACGAGCAGTACTTC.

This clonotype occurred many times. The junction shows a germline mismatch at one end, possibly a read error. The chain uses TRBV5-1 and TRBJ2-5, with 8 positions matching TRBD1. This CDR3 has 14 residues. CDR1 and CDR2 from the germline V gene are SGHRS and YFSETQ. DNA of the CDR3: TGTGCCAGCAGCCCGGGACAGGCCCAAGAGACCCAGTACTTC. The encoded protein is CASSPGQAQETQYF.

The chain combines TRBV5-4 with TRBJ2-7, with TRBD2 matching over 8 bases. The CDR3 totals 15 residues. CDR1 and CDR2 from the germline V gene are SGHNT and YYREEE (reference sequence). With 4 bases clipped from V and 4 bases from J, the junction kept 10 bases outside the gene matches. The CDR3 here is CASSPSGAGVYEQYF. The CDR3 DNA reads TGTGCCAGCAGCCCCTCAGGAGCGGGAGTTTACGAGCAGTACTTC.

In this sample, this clonotype turned up a few times. The chain combines TRBV10-1 with TRBJ1-6, with a tentative D call TRBD1 (5 bases). This CDR3 region has 15 residues. Germline V CDR1 and CDR2: WNHNN, SYGVQD (reference sequence). V gave up 3 bases and J gave up 9 bases, with 15 bases separating them. CDR3 sequence: CASSDMGGEGSPLHF. The CDR3 coding sequence is TGCGCCAGCAGTGACATGGGGGGAGAAGGTTCACCCCTCCACTTT.

This clonotype has a count of ten or more. The chain is built from TRBV27 and TRBJ2-7; 9 positions agree with TRBD2. The CDR3 consists of 18 residues. CDR1 and CDR2 (germline): MNHEY, SMNVEV (reference sequence). Unmatched junction bases numbered 17, after V lost 4 bases and J lost 4 bases. The CDR3, as DNA: TGTGCCAGCAGTTCACGCCCCCCCCGGACTAGCGAGAATTACGAGCAGTACTTC. Protein: CASSSRPPRTSENYEQYF.

The table lists this clonotype with many counts. The V gene is TRBV7-2, the J gene TRBJ2-1, with D possibly being TRBD1 (6 bases). The CDR3 loop spans 15 amino acids. The ends were cut back, 4 bases at V and 5 bases at J, with 15 bases in the middle. Germline-derived CDR1 and CDR2 are SGHTA and FQGNSA. For the CDR3, the DNA is TGTGCCAGCAGCTCTAGCACGGGACAACACAATGAGCAGTTCTTC. As protein: CASSSSTGQHNEQFF.

As concerns this clonotype: This may stem from a read error, because a much larger clone lies one nucleotide away. V usage is TRBV20-1 and J usage is TRBJ2-1; 8 bases fit TRBD2. This CDR3 is 14 amino acids long. Germline CDR1 DFQATT, CDR2 SNEGSKA (reference sequence). The CDR3 loop reads CCAPRGGLFNEQFF. The CDR3 DNA follows: TGCTGTGCACCACGGGGGGGCCTTTTCAATGAGCAGTTCTTC.

This clonotype was counted only a few times. The V gene is TRBV6-2 or TRBV6-3, the J gene TRBJ2-5; the D call may be TRBD1 or TRBD2 (5 bases each). In germline, CDR1 is MNHEY, CDR2 SVGEGT. Trimming cost V 8 bases and J 5 bases, with 18 bases left between them. The CDR3 contains 14 residues. CDR3 region: CASLDTGREETQYF. CDR3 nucleotides: TGTGCCAGCCTGGATACGGGACGCGAGGAGACCCAGTACTTC.

V and J are TRBV24-1 and TRBJ2-1; the D gene is possibly TRBD2 (6 bases). Germline CDR1 is KGHDR and CDR2 is SFDVKD. The V and J ends lost 4 bases and 5 bases respectively, with 11 bases between them. The CDR3 loop spans 14 amino acids. The CDR3 nucleotides are TGTGCCACCAGTGACGACGGACTAAACAATGAGCAGTTCTTC. Translated: CATSDDGLNNEQFF.

The gene calls are TRBV7-2 and TRBJ2-1; the D call may be TRBD1 or TRBD2 (6 bases each). Deletions cut 5 bases from V and 4 bases from J, with 15 bases between. In germline, CDR1 is SGHTA, CDR2 FQGNSA. CDR3 length: 15 residues. CDR3 sequence reads: CASSEQGGRYNEQFF. CDR3 bases: TGTGCCAGCAGCGAACAGGGAGGTCGGTACAATGAGCAGTTCTTC. Looking up the rest from reference TRBV7-2 and TRBJ2-1 gives the full variable domain: GAGVSQSPSNKVTEKGKDVELRCDPISGHTALYWYRQSLGQGLEFLIYFQGNSAPDKSGLPSDRFSAERTGGSVSTLTIQRTQQEDSAVYLCASSEQGGRYNEQFFGPGTRLTVL.

This clonotype has a handful of counts. CDR3 sequence (DNA): TGTGCCAGCAGCTCCCGGACTAGAGGCGAGACCCAGTACTTC. It is translated as CASSSRTRGETQYF. The V and J genes are TRBV7-2 and TRBJ2-5; 7 positions agree with TRBD2. This CDR3 has 14 residues. The germline CDR1 and CDR2 sequences are SGHTA and FQGNSA. V trimming: 4 bases; J trimming: 5 bases; junction bases outside the gene matches: 7.

This clonotype was counted only a few times. This chain links TRBV27 with TRBJ2-3; D might be TRBD2 (6 bases). The CDR3 consists of 13 residues. The germline V and J ends were trimmed by 7 bases and 0 bases, with 8 bases remaining between them. Per the germline V gene, CDR1 is MNHEY and CDR2 is SMNVEV (reference sequence). As DNA, the CDR3 is TGTGCCAGCAAGGGAGGTAGCACAGATACGCAGTATTTT. It specifies CASKGGSTDTQYF.

This clonotype was observed a handful of times. Mismatch with germline at one junction end may stem from a read error. This rearrangement joins TRBV7-2 to TRBJ2-2; TRBD1 might be the D (5 bases). Germline-derived CDR1 and CDR2 are SGHTA and FQGNSA. The CDR3 is made up of 15 amino acids. The CDR3 here is CASNLQERYTGELFF. The CDR3 region has the DNA TGTGCCAGCAACTTACAGGAGAGGTACACCGGGGAGCTGTTTTTT.

A few counts support this clonotype. The chain has TRBV2 and TRBJ2-1, with 10 bases matching TRBD2. The V gene end was trimmed by 7 bases and the J gene end by 6 bases; junction bases not matched to a gene: 3. Germline V gene sequence: CDR1 SNHLY, CDR2 FYNNEI. The length of the CDR3 is 13 residues. Written as DNA, the CDR3 is TGTGCCAGCACTAGCGGGAGAGCCAATGAGCAGTTCTTC. Amino acid sequence: CASTSGRANEQFF.

This clonotype was observed many times. The chain carries TRBV12-3 or TRBV12-4 and TRBJ1-3; D ambiguous. V was clipped by 9 bases and J by 4 bases, with 10 bases between them. The CDR3 loop spans 12 amino acids. The CDR3 spells CASSTSGNTIYF. The CDR3 DNA reads TGTGCCAGTTCAACGAGCGGAAACACCATATATTTT.

This clonotype was observed a handful of times. This chain joins TRBV2 and TRBJ1-1, with a possible D match to TRBD1 (5 bases). Germline CDR1 and CDR2: SNHLY and FYNNEI. Trimming stripped 3 bases from V and 5 bases from J, with 10 bases between. The CDR3 covers 13 residues. CDR3 nucleotides: TGTGCCAGCAGTGAGGGACGGCCGACTGAAGCTTTCTTT. Its protein is CASSEGRPTEAFF.

A few counts support this clonotype. V usage is TRBV6-1 and J usage is TRBJ2-7, with 8 bases identical to TRBD2. The V gene's germline CDR1 is MNHNS and CDR2 SASEGT. The J segment lost 2 bases and the V segment lost 5 bases, leaving 8 bases of the junction unmatched. The CDR3 runs 15 residues. CDR3 amino acids: CASSTFGGAPYEQYF. The CDR3 DNA sequence: TGTGCCAGCAGTACGTTCGGGGGGGCCCCCTACGAGCAGTACTTC.

There are many counts of this clonotype. V usage is TRBV7-9 and J usage is TRBJ1-5; D unresolved. The length of the CDR3 is 12 residues. In germline, CDR1 is SEHNR, CDR2 FQNEAQ (reference sequence). V shed 1 base and J shed 4 bases, with 2 bases lying between them. This CDR3 reads CASSLGNQPQHF. As DNA, the CDR3 is TGTGCCAGCAGCTTAGGGAATCAGCCCCAGCATTTT.

The CDR3, as DNA: TGCGCCAGCAGCCACGGGGGCACAGGGACTGGGGCCAACGTCCTGACTTTC. It translates to CASSHGGTGTGANVLTF. The V gene is TRBV5-1, the J gene TRBJ2-6, with D tentatively TRBD1 or TRBD2 (6 bases each). The CDR3 is 17 residues long. Germline lookup yields CDR1 SGHRS and CDR2 YFSETQ. The V and J ends lost 4 bases and 2 bases respectively, with 16 bases between them.